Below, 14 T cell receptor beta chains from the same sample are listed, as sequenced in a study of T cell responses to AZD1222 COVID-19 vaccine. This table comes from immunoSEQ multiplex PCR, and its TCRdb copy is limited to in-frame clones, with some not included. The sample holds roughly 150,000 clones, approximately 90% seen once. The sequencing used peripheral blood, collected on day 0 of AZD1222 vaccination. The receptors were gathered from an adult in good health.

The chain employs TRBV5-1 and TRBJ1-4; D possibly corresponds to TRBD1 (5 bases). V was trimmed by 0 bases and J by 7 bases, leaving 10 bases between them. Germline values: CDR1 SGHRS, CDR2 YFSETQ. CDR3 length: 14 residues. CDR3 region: CASSLVGTGEKLFF. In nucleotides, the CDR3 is TGCGCCAGCAGCTTGGTCGGGACGGGTGAAAAACTGTTTTTT.

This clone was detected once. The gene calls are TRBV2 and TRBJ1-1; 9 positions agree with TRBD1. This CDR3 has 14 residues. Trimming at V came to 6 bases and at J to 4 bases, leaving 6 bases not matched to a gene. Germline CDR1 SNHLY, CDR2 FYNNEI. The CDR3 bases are TGTGCCAGCAGGAAGGGACAGGGCGGCACTGAAGCTTTCTTT. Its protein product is CASRKGQGGTEAFF.

CDR3 nucleotide sequence: TGTGCCAGCAGTTACACTCCGGGACACTCAATACGCACAGATACGCAGTATTTT. As protein: CASSYTPGHSIRTDTQYF. The chain is built from TRBV6-2 or TRBV6-3 and TRBJ2-3; TRBD1 might be the D (6 bases). This CDR3 is built from 18 residues. Germline CDR1 and CDR2: MNHEY and SVGEGT. V lost 2 bases, J lost 1 base, and 19 bases lay in between.

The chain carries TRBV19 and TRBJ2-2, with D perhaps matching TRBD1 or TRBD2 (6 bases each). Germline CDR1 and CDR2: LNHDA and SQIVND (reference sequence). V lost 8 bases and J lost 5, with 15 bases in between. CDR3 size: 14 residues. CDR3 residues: CASRSGGGTGELFF. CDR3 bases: TGTGCCAGTCGTTCTGGAGGGGGGACCGGGGAGCTGTTTTTT. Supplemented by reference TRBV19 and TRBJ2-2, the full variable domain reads DGGITQSPKYLFRKEGQNVTLSCEQNLNHDAMYWYRQDPGQGLRLIYYSQIVNDFQKGDIAEGYSVSREKKESFPLTVTSAQKNPTAFYLCASRSGGGTGELFFGEGSRLTVL.

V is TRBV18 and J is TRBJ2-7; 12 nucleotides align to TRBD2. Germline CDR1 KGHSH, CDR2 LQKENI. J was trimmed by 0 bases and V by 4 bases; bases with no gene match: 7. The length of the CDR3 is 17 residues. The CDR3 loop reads CASSLGLAGGISYEQYF. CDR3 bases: TGTGCCAGCTCACTAGGGCTAGCGGGAGGGATCTCCTACGAGCAGTACTTC.

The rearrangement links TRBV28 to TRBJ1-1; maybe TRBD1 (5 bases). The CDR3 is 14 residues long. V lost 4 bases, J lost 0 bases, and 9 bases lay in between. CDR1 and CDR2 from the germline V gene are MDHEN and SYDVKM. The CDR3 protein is CASSSRVLNTEAFF. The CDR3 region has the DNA TGTGCCAGCAGTTCCAGGGTGTTGAACACTGAAGCTTTCTTT.

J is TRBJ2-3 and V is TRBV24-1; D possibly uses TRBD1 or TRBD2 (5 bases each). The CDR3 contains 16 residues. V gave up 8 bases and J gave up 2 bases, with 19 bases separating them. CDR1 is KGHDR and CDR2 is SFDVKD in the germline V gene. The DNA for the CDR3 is TGTGCCACCACGACGGGGCTGATGCCATCCACAGATACGCAGTATTTT. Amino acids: CATTTGLMPSTDTQYF.

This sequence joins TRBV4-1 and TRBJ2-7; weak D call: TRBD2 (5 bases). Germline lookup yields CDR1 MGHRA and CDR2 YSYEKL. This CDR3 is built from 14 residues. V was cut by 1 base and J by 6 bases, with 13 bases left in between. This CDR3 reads CASSQAGKESEQYF. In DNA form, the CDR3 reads TGCGCCAGCAGCCAAGCCGGGAAGGAATCCGAGCAGTACTTC.

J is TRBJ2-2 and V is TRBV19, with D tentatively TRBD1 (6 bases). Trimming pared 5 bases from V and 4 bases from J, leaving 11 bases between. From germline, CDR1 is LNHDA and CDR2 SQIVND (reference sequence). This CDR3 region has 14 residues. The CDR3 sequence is CASSPQGRTGELFF. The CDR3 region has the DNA TGTGCCAGTAGTCCGCAGGGGCGCACCGGGGAGCTGTTTTTT.

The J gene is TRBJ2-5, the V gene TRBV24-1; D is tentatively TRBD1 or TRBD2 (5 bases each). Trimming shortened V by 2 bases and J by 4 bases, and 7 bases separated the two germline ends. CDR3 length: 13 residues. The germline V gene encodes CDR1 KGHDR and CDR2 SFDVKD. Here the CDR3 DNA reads TGTGCCACCAGTGATTCGGGGCGAGAGACCCAGTACTTC. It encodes CATSDSGRETQYF.

CDR3 DNA: TGTGCCTGGAGTAAGGGCTTGTCACGAAAGGAATATAATTCACCCCTCCACTTT. Translating it yields CAWSKGLSRKEYNSPLHF. V is TRBV30 and J is TRBJ1-6, with D hard to call. CDR1 is GTSNPN, CDR2 SVGIG, per germline (reference sequence). There are 18 residues in the CDR3. V was clipped by 2 bases and J by 4 bases, with 21 bases between them.

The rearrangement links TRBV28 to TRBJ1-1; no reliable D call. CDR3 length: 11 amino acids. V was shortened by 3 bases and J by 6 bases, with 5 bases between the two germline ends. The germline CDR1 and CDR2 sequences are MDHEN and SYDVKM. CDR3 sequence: CASSFSAEAFF. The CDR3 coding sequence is TGTGCCAGCAGTTTTTCGGCTGAAGCTTTCTTT.

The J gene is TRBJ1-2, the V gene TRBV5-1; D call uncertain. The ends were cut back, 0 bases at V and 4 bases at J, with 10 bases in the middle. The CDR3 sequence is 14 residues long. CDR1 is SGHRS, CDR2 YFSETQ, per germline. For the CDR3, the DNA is TGCGCCAGCAGCTTGGATGGGGTTAGCTATGGCTACACCTTC. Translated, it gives CASSLDGVSYGYTF. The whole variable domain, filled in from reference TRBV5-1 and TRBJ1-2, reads KAGVTQTPRYLIKTRGQQVTLSCSPISGHRSVSWYQQTPGQGLQFLFEYFSETQRNKGNFPGRFSGRQFSNSRSEMNVSTLELGDSALYLCASSLDGVSYGYTFGSGTRLTVV.

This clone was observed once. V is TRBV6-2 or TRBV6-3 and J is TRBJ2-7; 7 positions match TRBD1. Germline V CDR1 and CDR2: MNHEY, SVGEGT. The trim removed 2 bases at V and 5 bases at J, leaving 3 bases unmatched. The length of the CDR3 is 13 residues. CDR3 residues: CASSYRGLDEQYF. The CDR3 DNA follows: TGTGCCAGCAGTTACAGGGGGCTGGACGAGCAGTACTTC.